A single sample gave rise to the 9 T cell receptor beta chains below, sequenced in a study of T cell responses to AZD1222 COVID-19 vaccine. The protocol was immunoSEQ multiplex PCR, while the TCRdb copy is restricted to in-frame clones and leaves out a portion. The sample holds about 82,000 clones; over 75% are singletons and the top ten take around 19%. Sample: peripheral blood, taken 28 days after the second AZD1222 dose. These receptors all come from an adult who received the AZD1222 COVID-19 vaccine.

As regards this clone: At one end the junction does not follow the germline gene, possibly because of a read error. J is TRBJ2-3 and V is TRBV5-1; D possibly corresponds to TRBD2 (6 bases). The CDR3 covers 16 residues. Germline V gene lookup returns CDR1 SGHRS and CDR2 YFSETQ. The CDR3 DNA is TGCGCCAGCACCCCTTGGGTAGGGAGGAGCAGAGATACGCAGTATTTT. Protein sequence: CASTPWVGRSRDTQYF.

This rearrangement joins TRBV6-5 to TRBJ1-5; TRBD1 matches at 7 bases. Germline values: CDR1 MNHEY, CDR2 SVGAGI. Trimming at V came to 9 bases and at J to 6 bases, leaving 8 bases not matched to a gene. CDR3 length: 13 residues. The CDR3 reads CARPQGISQPQHF. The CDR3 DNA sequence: TGTGCCAGGCCACAGGGGATTAGTCAGCCCCAGCATTTT.

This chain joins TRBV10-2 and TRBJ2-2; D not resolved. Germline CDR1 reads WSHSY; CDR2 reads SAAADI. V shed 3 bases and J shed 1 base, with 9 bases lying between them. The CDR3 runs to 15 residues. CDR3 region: CASSEVVWNTGELFF. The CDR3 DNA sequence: TGCGCCAGCAGTGAAGTCGTCTGGAACACCGGGGAGCTGTTTTTT.

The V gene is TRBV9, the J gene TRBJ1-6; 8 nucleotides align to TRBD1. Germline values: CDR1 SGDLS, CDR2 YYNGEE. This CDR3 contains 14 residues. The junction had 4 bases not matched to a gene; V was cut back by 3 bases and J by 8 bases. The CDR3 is CASSGQGRDSPLHF. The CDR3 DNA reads TGTGCCAGCAGCGGACAGGGGAGGGATTCACCCCTCCACTTT.

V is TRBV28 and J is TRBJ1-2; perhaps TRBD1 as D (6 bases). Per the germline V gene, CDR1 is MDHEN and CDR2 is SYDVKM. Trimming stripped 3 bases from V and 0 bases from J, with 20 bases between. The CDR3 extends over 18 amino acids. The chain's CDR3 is CASSFLDRRLLPNYGYTF. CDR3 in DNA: TGTGCCAGCAGTTTTCTCGACAGGCGACTTCTCCCTAACTATGGCTACACCTTC.

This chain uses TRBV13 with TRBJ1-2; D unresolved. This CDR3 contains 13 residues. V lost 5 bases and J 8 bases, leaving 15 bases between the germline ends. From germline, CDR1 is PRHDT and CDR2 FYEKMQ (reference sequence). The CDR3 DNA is TGTGCCAGCAGCCAGACCTTAGATTTAGGCTACACCTTC. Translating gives CASSQTLDLGYTF. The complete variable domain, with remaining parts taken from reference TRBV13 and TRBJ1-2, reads AAGVIQSPRHLIKEKRETATLKCYPIPRHDTVYWYQQGPGQDPQFLISFYEKMQSDKGSIPDRFSAQQFSDYHSELNMSSLELGDSALYFCASSQTLDLGYTFGSGTRLTVV.

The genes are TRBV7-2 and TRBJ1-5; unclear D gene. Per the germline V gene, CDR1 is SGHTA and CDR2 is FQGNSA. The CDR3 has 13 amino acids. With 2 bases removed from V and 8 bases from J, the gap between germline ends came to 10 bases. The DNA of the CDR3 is TGTGCCAGCAGCTTATCAACTCAGAAGCCCCAGCATTTT. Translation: CASSLSTQKPQHF. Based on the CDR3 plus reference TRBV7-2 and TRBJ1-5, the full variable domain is GAGVSQSPSNKVTEKGKDVELRCDPISGHTALYWYRQSLGQGLEFLIYFQGNSAPDKSGLPSDRFSAERTGGSVSTLTIQRTQQEDSAVYLCASSLSTQKPQHFGDGTRLSIL.

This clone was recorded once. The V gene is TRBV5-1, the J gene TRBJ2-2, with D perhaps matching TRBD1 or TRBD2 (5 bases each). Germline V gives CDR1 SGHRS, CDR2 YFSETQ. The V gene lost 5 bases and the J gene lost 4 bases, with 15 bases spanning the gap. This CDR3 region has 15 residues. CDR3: CASSPRGPPTGELFF. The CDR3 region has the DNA TGCGCCAGCAGTCCCCGGGGCCCTCCCACCGGGGAGCTGTTTTTT. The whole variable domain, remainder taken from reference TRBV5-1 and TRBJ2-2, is KAGVTQTPRYLIKTRGQQVTLSCSPISGHRSVSWYQQTPGQGLQFLFEYFSETQRNKGNFPGRFSGRQFSNSRSEMNVSTLELGDSALYLCASSPRGPPTGELFFGEGSRLTVL.

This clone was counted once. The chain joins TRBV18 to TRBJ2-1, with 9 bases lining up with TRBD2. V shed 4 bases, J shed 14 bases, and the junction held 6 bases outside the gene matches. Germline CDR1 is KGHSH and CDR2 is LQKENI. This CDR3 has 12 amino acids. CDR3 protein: CASSLRAGGKFF. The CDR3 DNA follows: TGTGCCAGCTCACTACGAGCGGGGGGCAAGTTCTTC.